The 6 T cell receptor beta chains presented below share a single source sample, sequenced in a study of cytomegalovirus exposure and HLA in healthy donors. Sequencing was performed with immunoSEQ multiplex PCR; in TCRdb, only in-frame clones are kept and a portion is missing. The sample yields about 130,000 clones, around 93% seen once. The material sequenced was PBMCs. The receptors shown here come from a young man in good health and CMV-seropositive.

J is TRBJ2-1 and V is TRBV2; D ambiguous. Germline loops: CDR1 SNHLY, CDR2 FYNNEI. V lost 1 base, J lost 4 bases, and 5 bases lay in between. CDR3 length: 13 residues. The CDR3 is CASSEELYNEQFF. As DNA, the CDR3 is TGTGCCAGCAGTGAAGAGCTTTACAATGAGCAGTTCTTC.

V is TRBV18 and J is TRBJ2-5; 7 bases map to TRBD1. J was trimmed by 1 base and V by 6 bases; bases with no gene match: 11. The CDR3 is 16 amino acids. CDR1 is KGHSH, CDR2 LQKENI, per germline. CDR3 region: CASSTFDRELQETQYF. The CDR3 DNA reads TGTGCCAGCTCTACTTTTGACAGGGAACTCCAAGAGACCCAGTACTTC.

The rearrangement joins TRBV5-1 to TRBJ2-5, with D hard to call. V lost 3 bases and J 4 bases, leaving 19 bases between the germline ends. The CDR3 spans 16 residues. The V gene's germline CDR1 is SGHRS and CDR2 YFSETQ. CDR3 region: CASSSYPTEERETQYF. CDR3 sequence (DNA): TGCGCCAGCAGCTCTTACCCGACTGAAGAACGAGAGACCCAGTACTTC.

This rearrangement joins TRBV4-2 to TRBJ2-2, with TRBD2 matching 13 bases. With 2 bases clipped from V and 8 bases from J, the junction kept 11 bases outside the gene matches. The CDR3 totals 18 residues. Germline V gene sequence: CDR1 LGHNA, CDR2 YNFKEQ. CDR3 nucleotide sequence: TGTGCCAGCAGCCAACCAAAAAGGACTAGCGGGAGTGGAGGGGAGCTGTTTTTT. It specifies CASSQPKRTSGSGGELFF.

The chain is built from TRBV7-7 and TRBJ2-3; 10 nucleotides match TRBD1. V lost 5 bases, J lost 5 bases, and 4 bases stayed unmatched. The germline gives CDR1 SSHAT, CDR2 FNYEAQ (reference sequence). The CDR3 consists of 14 residues. CDR3 region: CASSGQGVGDTQYF. The CDR3 DNA reads as TGTGCCAGCAGCGGACAGGGGGTGGGAGATACGCAGTATTTT.

V and J are TRBV2 and TRBJ2-7, with 12 bases matching TRBD1. The V gene's germline CDR1 is SNHLY and CDR2 FYNNEI. The CDR3 is made up of 16 amino acids. The V gene end was trimmed by 7 bases and the J gene end by 7 bases; junction bases not matched to a gene: 14. The CDR3 DNA sequence: TGTGCCAGCATACTCGGCGCGGGACAGGGGGCGGGAGAGCAGTACTTC. Its translation is CASILGAGQGAGEQYF.